These T cell receptor beta chains were read from a single sample in a study of shared clonotypes between healthy human individuals. Profiling relied on immunoSEQ multiplex PCR, and the TCRdb table lists in-frame clones only, not all of them. The sample yields approximately 530,000 clones, approximately 95% seen once. Specimen: naive CD4+ T cells sorted from blood. These receptors all stem from a woman younger than 45 in good health. Both conserved end residues are part of each CDR3. A D gene is named only where the DNA matches it firmly. Not every row has a clone size; where given, it reads once, few, many or a size class.

CDR3 protein,CDR3 DNA,clone size,V gene,D gene,J gene
CASSPISSDTQYF,TGTGCCAGCAGCCCAATCTCTTCAGATACGCAGTATTTT,.,TRBV7-9,.,TRBJ2-3
CASRLTGVGYGYTF,TGTGCCAGCAGACTAACAGGGGTGGGCTATGGCTACACCTTC,.,TRBV28,TRBD1,TRBJ1-2
CASNQREKGNEQFF,TGTGCCAGCAACCAGCGGGAGAAGGGCAATGAGCAGTTCTTC,.,TRBV2,TRBD2,TRBJ2-1
CASSEDTNQPQHF,TGTGCCAGCAGTGAAGACACCAATCAGCCCCAGCATTTT,.,TRBV2,.,TRBJ1-5
CASRRSGTTYNEQFF,TGTGCCAGCAGGAGATCCGGGACAACGTACAATGAGCAGTTCTTC,.,TRBV6-1,.,TRBJ2-1
CASSLDTSNTGELFF,TGCGCCAGCAGCTTGGACACCTCGAACACCGGGGAGCTGTTTTTT,.,TRBV5-1,.,TRBJ2-2
CASTPRTGNGEQYF,TGTGCCAGCACCCCTCGGACAGGGAACGGCGAGCAGTACTTC,few,TRBV2,TRBD1,TRBJ2-7
CASSRQLDPYYEQYF,TGTGCCAGCAGTCGTCAGCTGGATCCGTACTACGAGCAGTACTTC,once,TRBV6-5,.,TRBJ2-7
CASNGPGNPRSPLHF,TGTGCCAGCAACGGACCCGGGAATCCCCGATCACCCCTCCACTTT,.,TRBV28,.,TRBJ1-6
CASSAGGAWGNQPQHF,TGTGCCAGCAGCGCAGGGGGCGCGTGGGGCAATCAGCCCCAGCATTTT,.,TRBV7-8,TRBD1,TRBJ1-5
CASSSGTSGSYEQYF,TGTGCCAGTAGTAGCGGGACTAGCGGGAGTTACGAGCAGTACTTC,.,TRBV19,TRBD2,TRBJ2-7